This is a list of T cell receptor beta chains from one sample in a study of T-cell reconstitution after alpha-beta-depleted transplantation in children. Via MiXCR, TCRdb re-called the PCR reads, giving one row per CDR3 protein. Of about 600,000 distinct CDR3 sequences in the sample, about 23% were seen once. Specimen: PBMCs, mostly from graft donor cells, collected 360 days after TCRalphabeta/CD19-depleted stem cell transplant. Source of these receptors: a boy under three years old who had a stem cell transplant for acute myeloid leukemia, so the T cells may come from the graft donor. Each CDR3 is given with its conserved first and last residue. D genes are given only for firm matches. Only some rows state a clone size, as once, few, many or a class for expanded clones.

TRBJ2-1,TRBV5-1,many,TRBD2,TGCGCCAGCAGCTCCGGACTAGCGGGGGGTCACGCCTACAATGAGCAGTTCTTC,CASSSGLAGGHAYNEQFF
TRBJ1-1,TRBV20-1,once,NA,TGCAGTGCTAGAGATGGTTCCAACACTGAAGCTTTCTTT,CSARDGSNTEAFF
TRBJ1-4,TRBV12-3/TRBV12-4,NA,NA,TGTGCCAGCAGTTTTCAGGGCGGGCAGCTACCCTCAACTAATGAAAAACTGTTTTTT,CASSFQGGQLPSTNEKLFF
TRBJ1-1,TRBV7-9,NA,NA,TGTGCCAGCAAATGGGAGACAGCTATTGAAGCTTTCTTT,CASKWETAIEAFF
TRBJ2-3,TRBV2,many,TRBD2,TGTGCCAGCAGCGAGACTAGCCTCACAGATACGCAGTATTTT,CASSETSLTDTQYF
TRBJ2-5,TRBV6-1,NA,TRBD2,TGTGCCAGCCAACTAGCGGGGGAAGAGACCCAGTACTTC,CASQLAGEETQYF
TRBJ2-5,TRBV7-8,few,NA,TGTGCCATCACGGAAGGGCTCCAAGAGACCCAGTACTTC,CAITEGLQETQYF
TRBJ1-1,TRBV4-1,many,NA,TGCGCCAGTAGGGACGCTGGGCCCACACACACTGAAGCTTTCTTT,CASRDAGPTHTEAFF
TRBJ2-1,TRBV3-1,NA,TRBD1,TGTGCCAGCAGTCGGACAGGGCAAACCTACAATGAGCAGTTCTTC,CASSRTGQTYNEQFF
TRBJ1-1,TRBV20-1,NA,NA,TGCAGTGCTAGAGTTAGTGAGAACACTGAAGCTTTCTTT,CSARVSENTEAFF
TRBJ2-2,TRBV6-5,NA,NA,TGTGCCAGCAGTTACAGCCTGGACGACGGGGAGCTGTTTTTT,CASSYSLDDGELFF
TRBJ2-7,TRBV5-6,many,NA,TGTGCCAGCAGTTTGCAGGGATTCGAGCAGTACTTC,CASSLQGFEQYF
TRBJ2-1,TRBV5-1,NA,NA,TGCGCCAGCAGCTCGCGGCGAGGGGGAGGTTACAATGAGCAGTTCTTC,CASSSRRGGGYNEQFF
TRBJ1-6,TRBV7-2,many,NA,TGTGCCAGCAGCCTGAGACCGGGACTCAACGGTAATTCACCCCTCCACTTT,CASSLRPGLNGNSPLHF
TRBJ2-2,TRBV6-1,many,NA,TGTGCCAGTAAAGTCACCGGGGTGACCGGGGAGCTGTTTTTT,CASKVTGVTGELFF
TRBJ2-5,TRBV20-1,NA,NA,TGCAGTGCTAGAGGGCGCGTCGTTCTGACCCAGTACTTC,CSARGRVVLTQYF
TRBJ1-1,TRBV6-5,NA,NA,TGTGCCAGCAGTTACGAGCGGCGCACTGAAGCTTTCTTT,CASSYERRTEAFF
TRBJ2-3,TRBV7-2,many,TRBD1,TGTGCCAGCAGCTTGAGGGGGCCTAGCACAGATACGCAGTATTTT,CASSLRGPSTDTQYF
TRBJ1-1,TRBV6-5,once,NA,TGTGCCAGCAGTTACCTTGGCGTCATGAACACTGAAGCTTTCTTT,CASSYLGVMNTEAFF
TRBJ2-1,TRBV12-3/TRBV12-4,few,NA,TGTGCCAGCAGCTTAACCGGACAGCTTATTCTTAAGTTCTTC,CASSLTGQLILKFF
TRBJ2-1,TRBV2,NA,NA,TGTGCCAGCAGTGTAGAAAGAGAGGGGGGCAGAGGGGCTGGATACAATGAGCAGTTCTTC,CASSVEREGGRGAGYNEQFF
TRBJ2-1,TRBV20-1,many,NA,TGCAGTGCTAGTACAGGGCCCTCCTACAATGAGCAGTTCTTC,CSASTGPSYNEQFF
TRBJ1-2,TRBV20-1,many,NA,TGCAGTGCTAGAGAGGACAAGGGGGACAACTATGGCTACACCTTC,CSAREDKGDNYGYTF
TRBJ2-3,TRBV20-1,NA,TRBD2,TGCAGTGGAATGGGGGGGGGCACAGATACGCAGTATTTT,CSGMGGGTDTQYF
TRBJ2-1,TRBV29-1,few,TRBD1,TGCAGCGTTGAAGATCCAAGACAGGGGGCCAATGAGCAGTTCTTC,CSVEDPRQGANEQFF
TRBJ2-7,TRBV11-3,many,NA,TGTGCCAGCAGCGACCGGGCTGGATTCTACGAGCAGTACTTC,CASSDRAGFYEQYF
TRBJ2-4,TRBV28,NA,NA,TGTGCCAGCAGTTTTTACAGGCTAGCCAAAAACATTCAGTACTTC,CASSFYRLAKNIQYF
TRBJ1-2,TRBV12-3/TRBV12-4,NA,NA,TGTGCCAGCACCCCGAGGGCCGCAGTTGGAATGAGCGGCTACACCTTC,CASTPRAAVGMSGYTF
TRBJ2-4,TRBV7-2,few,NA,TGTGCCAGCAGCTTAGGGACTCGTCTAGCCAAAAACATTCAGTACTTC,CASSLGTRLAKNIQYF
TRBJ2-1,TRBV21-1,NA,NA,TGTGCCAGCAGCGCCATGACTCCTTACAATGAGCAGTTCTTC,CASSAMTPYNEQFF
TRBJ2-7,TRBV9,many,TRBD1,TGTGCCAGCAGCGCGGCAGGGGGCTCCTACGAGCAGTACTTC,CASSAAGGSYEQYF
TRBJ2-1,TRBV7-2,NA,NA,TGTGCCAGCAGCCCCCGGGACTATGAGCAGTTCTTC,CASSPRDYEQFF
TRBJ1-6,TRBV4-3,many,TRBD1,TGCGCCAGCAGCCAAGATCTTCCCGGACAGGGAGGTTCACCCCTCCACTTT,CASSQDLPGQGGSPLHF
TRBJ2-5,TRBV29-1,few,NA,TGCAGCGTTGAGGCGGGGGCGATAAGAGAGACCCAGTACTTC,CSVEAGAIRETQYF
TRBJ2-5,TRBV20-1,NA,TRBD2,TGCAGCCCCGGGAGGGGACGGGAGACCCAGTACTTC,CSPGRGRETQYF
TRBJ2-1,TRBV7-9,few,TRBD2,TGTGCCAGCACCCAGCGGGGGGAGTTCTTC,CASTQRGEFF
TRBJ2-3,TRBV5-5,NA,TRBD1,TGTGCCAGCGCAGGGGGCGGCCCAGATACGCAGTATTTT,CASAGGGPDTQYF
TRBJ2-5,TRBV7-9,few,NA,TGTGCCAGCAGCTTGGCACGTGCCCAAGAGACCCAGTACTTC,CASSLARAQETQYF
TRBJ2-3,TRBV20-1,NA,TRBD2,TGCAGTGCTAGATTACTAGCGTCCAACACAGATACGCAGTATTTT,CSARLLASNTDTQYF
TRBJ2-5,TRBV29-1,many,NA,TGCAGCGTCGAAGTGTTTGAGACCCAGTACTTC,CSVEVFETQYF
TRBJ2-3,TRBV12-3/TRBV12-4,many,TRBD1,TGTGCCAGCAGTTCCCGGACAGGGCCGGGCACCACAGATACGCAGTATTTT,CASSSRTGPGTTDTQYF
TRBJ1-4,TRBV7-2,NA,NA,TGTGCCAGCAGCCTGACAGGAAGAAATGAAAAACTGTTTTTT,CASSLTGRNEKLFF
TRBJ2-7,TRBV12-3/TRBV12-4,once,TRBD2,TGTGCCAGCAGGTCCGGGGGGGCCTCTGGGGAGCAGTACTTC,CASRSGGASGEQYF
TRBJ2-5,TRBV5-1,many,NA,TGTGCCAGCAGCTTAGTTGGGGGCCAAGAGACCCAGTACTTC,CASSLVGGQETQYF
TRBJ2-5,TRBV20-1,few,NA,TGCAGTGCTAGAGATTGGACAGCTCAAGAGACCCAGTACTTC,CSARDWTAQETQYF
TRBJ1-4,TRBV12-3/TRBV12-4,NA,NA,TGTGCCAGCAGATTTTGGGGCACTAATGAAAAACTGTTTTTT,CASRFWGTNEKLFF
TRBJ2-1,TRBV4-3,many,NA,TGCGCCAGCAGCCAAGTAGGATTAGATGGTGAGCAGTTCTTC,CASSQVGLDGEQFF
TRBJ2-5,TRBV12-3/TRBV12-4,many,TRBD2,TGTGCCAGCAGTTCCCTGGGTAGCGGGGTACAAGAGACCCAGTACTTC,CASSSLGSGVQETQYF
TRBJ2-2,TRBV7-2,many,TRBD1,TGTGCCAGCAGCCCAGGACAGGGGGTTTATGCCGGGGAGCTGTTTTTT,CASSPGQGVYAGELFF
TRBJ1-1,TRBV12-3/TRBV12-4,NA,NA,TGTGCCAGCAGTTTCGGCTTAATGGACACTGAAGCTTTCTTT,CASSFGLMDTEAFF
TRBJ2-5,TRBV27,many,NA,TGTGCCAGCAGGGTACAGGGACAAGAGACCCAGTACTTC,CASRVQGQETQYF
TRBJ1-4,TRBV5-1,many,TRBD1,TGCGCCAGCAGCCCCACGACAGGGTTTCGTGAAAAACTGTTTTTT,CASSPTTGFREKLFF
TRBJ2-1,TRBV5-5,NA,TRBD2,TGTGCCAGCAGCTCGTTTTCGGGGGGGCCGCATGAGCAGTTCTTC,CASSSFSGGPHEQFF
TRBJ2-1,TRBV6-2/TRBV6-3,NA,TRBD2,TGTGCCAGCAGTTACCGCGGGACTACCTTCTTAATCCGTTCCTACAATGAGCAGTTCTTC,CASSYRGTTFLIRSYNEQFF